The 14 T cell receptor beta chains below all came from one sample that was sequenced in a study of T cells expressing NK-cell markers. TCRdb re-called the 5' RACE reads and gives one entry per CDR3 protein, without DNA. In all, the sample yields 200,000 to 300,000 distinct CDR3 sequences. The sample consisted of blood T cells: a sorted CD56 or NKG2C T cell subset, CD4+ or CD8+ T cells, or bulk PBMC T cells (not recorded which). Receptors were obtained from a man in his late teens or twenties in good health.

The gene calls are TRBV6-2 or TRBV6-3 and TRBJ2-7; TCRdb gives TRBD2 as the D gene, but with no DNA this cannot be confirmed. Germline loops: CDR1 MNHEY, CDR2 SVGEGT. The CDR3 runs to 15 residues. The CDR3 sequence is CASSLGLADVYEQYF.

The genes are TRBV20-1 and TRBJ2-1; TCRdb proposes TRBD2, but this gene call is untestable without DNA. The CDR3 covers 20 residues. CDR1 is DFQATT and CDR2 is SNEGSKA in the germline V gene (reference sequence). This chain's CDR3 is CSARARYAGKTTPSYNEQFF.

This CDR3 reads CASRPEGGWEKLFF. This chain connects TRBV12-3 or TRBV12-4 to TRBJ1-4; absent DNA, TCRdb's TRBD1 call cannot be checked. The CDR3 consists of 14 residues.

The chain carries TRBV20-1 and TRBJ2-3. CDR3 length equals 14 residues. Germline values: CDR1 DFQATT, CDR2 SNEGSKA (reference sequence). This chain's CDR3 is CSANEERFGDTQYF.

This sequence joins TRBV20-1 and TRBJ1-1; the D call of TRBD1 rests on TCRdb alone, since no DNA is present to check it. This CDR3 comprises 15 residues. Germline assignment: CDR1 DFQATT and CDR2 SNEGSKA (reference sequence). The CDR3 is CSAEDSRTLNTEAFF.

The V and J genes are TRBV11-2 and TRBJ2-1; TCRdb gives TRBD1 as the D gene, but with no DNA this cannot be confirmed. Germline values: CDR1 SGHAT, CDR2 FQNNGV. CDR3 length: 16 residues. The CDR3 region is CASSSVAGQGVSRQFF.

The chain employs TRBV6-2 or TRBV6-3 and TRBJ2-2; TCRdb's D gene call, TRBD2, goes unchecked for lack of DNA. The length of the CDR3 is 14 residues. CDR1 and CDR2 (germline): MNHEY, SVGEGT. CDR3 residues: CASRRYSNTGELFF.

The chain combines TRBV14 with TRBJ2-5. Germline V gives CDR1 SGHDN, CDR2 FVKESK. The CDR3 runs 12 residues. The CDR3 here is CASSQVFETQYF.

This rearrangement joins TRBV7-8 to TRBJ2-3; TCRdb's D call of TRBD2 is untestable without DNA. Germline-derived CDR1 and CDR2 are SGHVS and FQNEAQ. This CDR3 contains 13 residues. CDR3 sequence: CAGAGPGGDTQYF.

The genes are TRBV9 and TRBJ2-7; TCRdb's D call of TRBD2 is untestable without DNA. The CDR3 length is 14 residues. The germline gives CDR1 SGDLS, CDR2 YYNGEE. The CDR3 protein is CASSVEWANYEQYF. Filled out from reference TRBV9 and TRBJ2-7, the complete variable domain reads DSGVTQTPKHLITATGQRVTLRCSPRSGDLSVYWYQQSLDQGLQFLIQYYNGEERAKGNILERFSAQQFPDLHSELNLSSLELGDSALYFCASSVEWANYEQYFGPGTRLTVT.

This CDR3 is CATTEERYYEQYF. V usage is TRBV6-1 and J usage is TRBJ2-7. The CDR3 spans 13 residues. CDR1 and CDR2 from the germline V gene are MNHNS and SASEGT.

The chain recombines TRBV25-1 with TRBJ2-3; as DNA is missing, the TRBD1 call by TCRdb cannot be tested. CDR1 is MGHDK, CDR2 SYGVNS, per germline. CDR3 length: 15 amino acids. This chain's CDR3 is CASSEWGVDTDTQYF.

The chain is built from TRBV23-1 and TRBJ1-1; the D call of TRBD1 rests on TCRdb alone, since no DNA is present to check it. TRBV23-1 falls under the ORF class, with uncertain function. The CDR3 extends over 18 amino acids. This chain's CDR3 is CASSQSVSGGLVNTEAFF.

Here the CDR3 reads CASSPGSGENIQYF. The chain combines TRBV18 with TRBJ2-4. This CDR3 has 14 residues. Germline CDR1 is KGHSH and CDR2 is LQKENI.